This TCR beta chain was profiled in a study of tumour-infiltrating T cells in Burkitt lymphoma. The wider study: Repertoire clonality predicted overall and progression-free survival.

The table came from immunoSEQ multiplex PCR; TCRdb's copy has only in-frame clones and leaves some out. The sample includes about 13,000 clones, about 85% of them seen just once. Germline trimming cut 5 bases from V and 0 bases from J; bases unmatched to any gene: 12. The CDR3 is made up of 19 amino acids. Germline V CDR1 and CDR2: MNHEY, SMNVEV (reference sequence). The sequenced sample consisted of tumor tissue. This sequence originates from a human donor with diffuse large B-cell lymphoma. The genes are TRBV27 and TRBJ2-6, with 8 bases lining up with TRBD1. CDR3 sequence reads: CASSRQGRSASSGANVLTF. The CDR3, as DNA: TGTGCCAGCAGTCGACAGGGGAGGTCTGCAAGCTCTGGGGCCAACGTCCTGACTTTC.